The present T cell receptor beta chain was sequenced within a study of control samples from healthy donors and cancer patients. Libraries were prepared by immunoSEQ multiplex PCR; TCRdb keeps only in-frame clonotypes and omits some of them. The sample yields around 100,000 clones, roughly 90% seen once. V lost 2 bases to trimming and J lost 3 bases, with 12 bases between them. The CDR3 is 14 amino acids. Germline CDR1 and CDR2: SGHKS and YYEKEE (reference sequence). The V call is TRBV5-5, the J call TRBJ2-7; D could derive from TRBD1 or TRBD2 (5 bases each). The material sequenced was blood. This receptor was obtained from a human donor in good health. The donor label of this sample is uncertain. The CDR3 bases are TGTGCCAGCAGCTTAGGGACGGATGTCTACGAGCAGTACTTC. Encoded protein: CASSLGTDVYEQYF.